Below, one T cell receptor beta chain is given with its context. The data belong to a study of cytomegalovirus exposure and HLA in healthy donors. Study summary: Among fewer than 500 genotyped donors, around 80% fell in the Caucasian-associated ancestry cluster.

CDR1 and CDR2 (germline): SNHLY, FYNNEI. Deletions cut 10 bases from V and 0 bases from J, with 16 bases between. This CDR3 has 14 amino acids. Primers included in the PCR were 60 Vbeta and 13 Jbeta primers. TCRdb's copy holds only in-frame clones and misses some; the assay was immunoSEQ multiplex PCR. The data show about 130,000 clones, around 80% seen once. The V call is TRBV2, the J call TRBJ2-7, with a weak D call TRBD2 (5 bases). What was sequenced was PBMCs. The clonotype originates from a man aged 25 to 45 in good health and CMV-seronegative. This CDR3 is CATHGGYNSYEQYF. DNA of the CDR3: TGTGCCACTCATGGAGGTTACAACTCCTACGAGCAGTACTTC.